This T cell receptor beta chain was identified during a study of control samples from healthy donors and cancer patients. This CDR3 spans 19 amino acids. CDR1 is LNHNV and CDR2 is YYDKDF in the germline V gene (reference sequence). The V gene lost 5 bases and the J gene lost 2 bases, with 25 bases spanning the gap. Clones were read by immunoSEQ multiplex PCR, and TCRdb kept only the in-frame ones, dropping some. Of some 90,000 clones in the sample, about 85% were seen once. Sample: blood. This chain links TRBV15 with TRBJ2-1; the D gene is possibly TRBD1 (9 bases). This receptor was obtained from a woman aged 50 to 60 in good health. The CDR3 spells CATSLGQGFGREAYNEQFF. The CDR3 bases are TGTGCCACCAGCCTGGGACAGGGTTTCGGGCGGGAGGCCTACAATGAGCAGTTCTTC.